The entry below describes one T cell receptor (beta chain). The trim removed 4 bases at V and 4 bases at J, leaving 7 bases unmatched. Germline loops: CDR1 SGHDN, CDR2 FVKESK. The CDR3 is 15 residues long. Under the authors' procedure: From reference gene primer amplification, estimates of nucleated cell counts were derived. Some clones are missing from TCRdb's copy, which holds only in-frame ones; the method was immunoSEQ multiplex PCR. D and trimming come from the DNA, and the V and J calls and clone size come from that table. Among 350,000 to 400,000 clones listed, 88% were seen once. Participant-reported clinical history was the basis for cohort assignment. Among Cohort 3 donors, those recovered had two negative PCRs, clearance, or symptom resolution. This sample is part of a study of blood T cell repertoires in COVID-19.

The origin of this receptor is a woman between 18 and 30 years old who had recovered from COVID-19. This rearrangement joins TRBV14 to TRBJ1-2, with TRBD1 matching over 9 bases. Sequencing input: PBMCs or T cells enriched from blood (not recorded which). CDR3 protein: CASSPFTGGFYGYTF. The CDR3 nucleotides are TGTGCCAGCAGCCCTTTTACAGGGGGCTTCTATGGCTACACCTTC.